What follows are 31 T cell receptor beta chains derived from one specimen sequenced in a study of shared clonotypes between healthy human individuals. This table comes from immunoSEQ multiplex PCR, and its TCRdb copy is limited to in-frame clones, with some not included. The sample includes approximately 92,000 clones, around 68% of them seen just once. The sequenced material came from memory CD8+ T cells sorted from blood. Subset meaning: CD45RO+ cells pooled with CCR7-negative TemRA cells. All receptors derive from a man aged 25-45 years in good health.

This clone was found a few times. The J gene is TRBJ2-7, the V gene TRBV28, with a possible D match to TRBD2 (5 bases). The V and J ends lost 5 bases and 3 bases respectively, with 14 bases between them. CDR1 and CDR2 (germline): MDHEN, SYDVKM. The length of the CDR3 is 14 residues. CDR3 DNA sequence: TGTGCCAGCAGTCTACTAGAAACCTACTACGAGCAGTACTTC. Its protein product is CASSLLETYYEQYF.

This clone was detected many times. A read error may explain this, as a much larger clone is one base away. The CDR3 bases are TGTGCCAGCAGTGACAACTCTGGGGCCAACGTCCTGACTTTC. Protein product: CASSDNSGANVLTF. The rearrangement uses TRBV6-4 and TRBJ2-6; D unresolved. The CDR3 is made up of 14 amino acids. CDR1 and CDR2 (germline): MRHNA, SNTAGT. The V end lost 2 bases, the J end lost 0 bases, and 2 bases lay between the germline ends.

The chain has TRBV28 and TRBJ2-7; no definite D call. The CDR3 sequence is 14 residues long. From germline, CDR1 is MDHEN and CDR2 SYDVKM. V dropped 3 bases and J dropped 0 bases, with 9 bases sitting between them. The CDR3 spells CASSFLGSSYEQYF. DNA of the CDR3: TGTGCCAGCAGTTTTTTGGGAAGCTCCTACGAGCAGTACTTC.

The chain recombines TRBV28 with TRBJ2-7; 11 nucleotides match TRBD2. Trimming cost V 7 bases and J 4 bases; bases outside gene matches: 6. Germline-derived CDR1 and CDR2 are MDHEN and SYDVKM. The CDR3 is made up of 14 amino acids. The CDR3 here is CASIITSGSYEQYF. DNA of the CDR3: TGTGCCAGCATTATAACTAGCGGGAGTTACGAGCAGTACTTC.

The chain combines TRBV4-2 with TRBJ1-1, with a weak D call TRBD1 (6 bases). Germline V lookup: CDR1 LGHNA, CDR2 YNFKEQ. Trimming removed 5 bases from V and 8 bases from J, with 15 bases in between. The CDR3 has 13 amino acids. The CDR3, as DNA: TGTGCCAGCAGCTTGGACGGACAGCTAGAAGCTTTCTTT. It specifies CASSLDGQLEAFF.

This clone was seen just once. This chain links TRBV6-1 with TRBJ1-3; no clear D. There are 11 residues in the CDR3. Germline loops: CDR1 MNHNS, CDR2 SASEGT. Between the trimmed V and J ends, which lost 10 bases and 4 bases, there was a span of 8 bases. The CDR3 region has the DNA TGTGCCACCGGGTTGGGAAACACCATATATTTT. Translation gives CATGLGNTIYF.

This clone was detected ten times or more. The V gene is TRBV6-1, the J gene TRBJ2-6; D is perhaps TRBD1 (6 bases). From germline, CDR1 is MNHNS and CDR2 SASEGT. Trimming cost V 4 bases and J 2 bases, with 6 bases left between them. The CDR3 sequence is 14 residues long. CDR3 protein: CASSGTAGANVLTF. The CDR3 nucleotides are TGTGCCAGCAGTGGGACAGCTGGGGCCAACGTCCTGACTTTC.

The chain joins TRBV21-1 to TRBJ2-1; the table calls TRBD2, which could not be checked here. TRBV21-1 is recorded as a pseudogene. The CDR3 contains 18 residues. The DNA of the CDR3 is TGTGCCAGCAGCAAACAAGGGTGGGGAGGCCCTCCCTACAATGAGCAGTTCTTC. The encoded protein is CASSKQGWGGPPYNEQFF.

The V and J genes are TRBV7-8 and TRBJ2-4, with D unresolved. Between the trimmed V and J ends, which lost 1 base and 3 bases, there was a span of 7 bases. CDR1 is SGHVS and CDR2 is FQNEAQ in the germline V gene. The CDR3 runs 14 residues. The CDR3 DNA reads TGTGCCAGCAGCTTAGTCTTTGGCAAAAACATTCAGTACTTC. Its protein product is CASSLVFGKNIQYF.

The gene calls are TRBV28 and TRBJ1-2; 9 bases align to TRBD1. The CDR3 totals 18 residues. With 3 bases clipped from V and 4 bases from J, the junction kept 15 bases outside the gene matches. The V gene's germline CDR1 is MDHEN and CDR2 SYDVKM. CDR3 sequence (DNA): TGTGCCAGCAGTTTCCCCGGGACAGGGTCCAATACTTTCTATGGCTACACCTTC. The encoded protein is CASSFPGTGSNTFYGYTF.

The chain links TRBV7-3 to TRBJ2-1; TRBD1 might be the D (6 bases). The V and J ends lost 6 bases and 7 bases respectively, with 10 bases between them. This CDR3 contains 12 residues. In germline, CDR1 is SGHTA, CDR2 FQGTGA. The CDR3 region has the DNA TGTGCCAGCAGTTTACAGGGTAATGAGCAGTTCTTC. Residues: CASSLQGNEQFF.

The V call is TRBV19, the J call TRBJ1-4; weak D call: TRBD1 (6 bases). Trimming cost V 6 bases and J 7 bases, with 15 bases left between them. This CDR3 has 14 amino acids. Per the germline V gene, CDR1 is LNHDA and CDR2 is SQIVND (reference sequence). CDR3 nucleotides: TGTGCCAGTAGGCTCGTGGGGGCCGGTGAAAAACTGTTTTTT. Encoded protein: CASRLVGAGEKLFF. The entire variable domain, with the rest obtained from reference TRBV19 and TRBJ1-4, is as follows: DGGITQSPKYLFRKEGQNVTLSCEQNLNHDAMYWYRQDPGQGLRLIYYSQIVNDFQKGDIAEGYSVSREKKESFPLTVTSAQKNPTAFYLCASRLVGAGEKLFFGSGTQLSVL.

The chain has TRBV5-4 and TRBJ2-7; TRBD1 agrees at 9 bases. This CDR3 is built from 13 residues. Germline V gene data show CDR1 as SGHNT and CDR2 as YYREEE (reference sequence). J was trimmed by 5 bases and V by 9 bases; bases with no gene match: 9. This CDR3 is CATRQGGKDEQYF. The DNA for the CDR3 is TGTGCCACAAGACAGGGGGGGAAAGACGAGCAGTACTTC.

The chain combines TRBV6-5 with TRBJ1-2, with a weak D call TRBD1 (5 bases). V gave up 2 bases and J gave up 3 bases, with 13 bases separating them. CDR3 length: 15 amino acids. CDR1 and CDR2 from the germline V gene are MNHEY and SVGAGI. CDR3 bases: TGTGCCAGCAGTTACGGGGGGATGTTCGACTATGGCTACACCTTC. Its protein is CASSYGGMFDYGYTF.

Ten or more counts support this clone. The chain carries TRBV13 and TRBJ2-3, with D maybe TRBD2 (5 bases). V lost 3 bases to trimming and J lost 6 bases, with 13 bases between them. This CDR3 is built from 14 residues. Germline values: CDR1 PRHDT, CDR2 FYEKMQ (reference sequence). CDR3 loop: CASSLAVERDTQYF. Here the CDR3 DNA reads TGTGCCAGCAGCTTGGCAGTGGAGCGGGATACGCAGTATTTT.

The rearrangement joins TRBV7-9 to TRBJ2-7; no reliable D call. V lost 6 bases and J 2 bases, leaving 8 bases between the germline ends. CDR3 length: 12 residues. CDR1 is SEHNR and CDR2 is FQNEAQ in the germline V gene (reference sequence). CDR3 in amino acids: CASRPDTYEQYF. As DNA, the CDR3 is TGTGCCAGCAGGCCCGATACCTACGAGCAGTACTTC.

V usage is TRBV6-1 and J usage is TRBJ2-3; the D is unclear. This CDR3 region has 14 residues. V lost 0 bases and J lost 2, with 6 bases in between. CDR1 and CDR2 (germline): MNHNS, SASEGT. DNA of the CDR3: TGTGCCAGCAGTGAAGCGTCGACCACAGATACGCAGTATTTT. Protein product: CASSEASTTDTQYF.

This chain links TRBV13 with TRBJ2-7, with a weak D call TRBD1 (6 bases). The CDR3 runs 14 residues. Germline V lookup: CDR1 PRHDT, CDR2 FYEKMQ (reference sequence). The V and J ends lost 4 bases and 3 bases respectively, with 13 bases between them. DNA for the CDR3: TGTGCCAGCAGCTCATACAGGGAGATCTACGAGCAGTACTTC. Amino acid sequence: CASSSYREIYEQYF. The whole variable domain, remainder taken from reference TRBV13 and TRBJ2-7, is AAGVIQSPRHLIKEKRETATLKCYPIPRHDTVYWYQQGPGQDPQFLISFYEKMQSDKGSIPDRFSAQQFSDYHSELNMSSLELGDSALYFCASSSYREIYEQYFGPGTRLTVT.

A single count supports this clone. The CDR3 nucleotides are TGTGCCACCAGCAGAGATCTCACTTGGACAGGGGGATACAATGAGCAGTTCTTC. It yields the protein CATSRDLTWTGGYNEQFF. V usage is TRBV15 and J usage is TRBJ2-1, with 10 bases identical to TRBD1. Germline V gene lookup returns CDR1 LNHNV and CDR2 YYDKDF (reference sequence). The ends lost 0 bases at V and 4 bases at J; junction bases unmatched: 9. The CDR3 is 18 residues long.

The DNA for the CDR3 is TGTGCCAGCAGTGTACTCGGGACTCAGACAGATACGCAGTATTTT. Its protein is CASSVLGTQTDTQYF. V gene TRBV28 combines with J gene TRBJ2-3; D might be TRBD2 (6 bases). V shed 5 bases and J shed 3 bases, with 15 bases lying between them. The germline V gene encodes CDR1 MDHEN and CDR2 SYDVKM. The CDR3 runs 15 residues.

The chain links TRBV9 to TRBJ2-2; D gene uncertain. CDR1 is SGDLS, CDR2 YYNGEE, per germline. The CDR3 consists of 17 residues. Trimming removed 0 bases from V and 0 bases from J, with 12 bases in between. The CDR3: CASSVGTSVTNTGELFF. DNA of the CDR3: TGTGCCAGCAGCGTAGGAACAAGCGTTACGAACACCGGGGAGCTGTTTTTT. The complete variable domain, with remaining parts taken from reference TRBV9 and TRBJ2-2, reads DSGVTQTPKHLITATGQRVTLRCSPRSGDLSVYWYQQSLDQGLQFLIQYYNGEERAKGNILERFSAQQFPDLHSELNLSSLELGDSALYFCASSVGTSVTNTGELFFGEGSRLTVL.

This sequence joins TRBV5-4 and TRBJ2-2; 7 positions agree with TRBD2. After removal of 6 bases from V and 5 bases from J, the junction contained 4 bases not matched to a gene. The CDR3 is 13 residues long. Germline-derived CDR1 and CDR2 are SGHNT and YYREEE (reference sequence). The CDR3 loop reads CASTLRGTGELFF. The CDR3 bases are TGTGCCAGCACCCTGCGGGGGACCGGGGAGCTGTTTTTT.

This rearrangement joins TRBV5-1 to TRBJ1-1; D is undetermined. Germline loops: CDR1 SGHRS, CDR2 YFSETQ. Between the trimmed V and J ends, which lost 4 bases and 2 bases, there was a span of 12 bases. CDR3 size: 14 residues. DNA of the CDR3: TGCGCCAGCAGCGTAACAACGCAAAACACTGAAGCTTTCTTT. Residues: CASSVTTQNTEAFF. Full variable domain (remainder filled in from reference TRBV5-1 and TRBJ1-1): KAGVTQTPRYLIKTRGQQVTLSCSPISGHRSVSWYQQTPGQGLQFLFEYFSETQRNKGNFPGRFSGRQFSNSRSEMNVSTLELGDSALYLCASSVTTQNTEAFFGQGTRLTVV.

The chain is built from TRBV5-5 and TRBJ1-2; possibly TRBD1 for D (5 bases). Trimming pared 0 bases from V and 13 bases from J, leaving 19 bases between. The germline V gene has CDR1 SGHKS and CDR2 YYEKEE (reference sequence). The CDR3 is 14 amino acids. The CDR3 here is CASSLADNGAFGTF. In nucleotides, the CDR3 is TGTGCCAGCAGCTTGGCCGATAACGGGGCATTTGGCACCTTC.

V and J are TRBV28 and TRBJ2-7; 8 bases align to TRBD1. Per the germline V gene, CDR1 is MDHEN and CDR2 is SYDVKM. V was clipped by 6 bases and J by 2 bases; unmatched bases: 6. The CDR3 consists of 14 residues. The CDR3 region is CASRTGARPYEQYF. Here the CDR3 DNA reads TGTGCCAGCAGGACAGGGGCTCGTCCCTACGAGCAGTACTTC. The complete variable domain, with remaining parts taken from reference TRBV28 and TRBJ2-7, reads DVKVTQSSRYLVKRTGEKVFLECVQDMDHENMFWYRQDPGLGLRLIYFSYDVKMKEKGDIPEGYSVSREKKERFSLILESASTNQTSMYLCASRTGARPYEQYFGPGTRLTVT.

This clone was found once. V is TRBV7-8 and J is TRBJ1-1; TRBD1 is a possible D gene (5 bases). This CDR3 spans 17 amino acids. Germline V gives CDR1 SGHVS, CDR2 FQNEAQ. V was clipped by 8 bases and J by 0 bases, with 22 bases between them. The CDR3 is CASGSGPLGRMNTEAFF. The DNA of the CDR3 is TGTGCCAGCGGTAGTGGGCCCTTGGGGCGTATGAACACTGAAGCTTTCTTT. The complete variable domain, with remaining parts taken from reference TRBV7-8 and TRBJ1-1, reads GAGVSQSPRYKVAKRGQDVALRCDPISGHVSLFWYQQALGQGPEFLTYFQNEAQLDKSGLPSDRFFAERPEGSVSTLKIQRTQQEDSAVYLCASGSGPLGRMNTEAFFGQGTRLTVV.

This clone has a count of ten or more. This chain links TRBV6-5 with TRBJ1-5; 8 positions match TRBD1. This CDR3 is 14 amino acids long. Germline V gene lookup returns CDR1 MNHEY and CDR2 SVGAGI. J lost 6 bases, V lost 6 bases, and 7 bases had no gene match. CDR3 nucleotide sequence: TGTGCCAGCAGCCCCACAGGGGGGGGTCAGCCCCAGCATTTT. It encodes CASSPTGGGQPQHF.

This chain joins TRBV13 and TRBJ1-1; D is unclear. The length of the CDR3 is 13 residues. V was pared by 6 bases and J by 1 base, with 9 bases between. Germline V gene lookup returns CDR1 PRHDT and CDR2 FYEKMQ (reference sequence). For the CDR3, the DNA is TGTGCCAGCAGTGCTTGGTCGAACACTGAAGCTTTCTTT. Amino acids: CASSAWSNTEAFF.

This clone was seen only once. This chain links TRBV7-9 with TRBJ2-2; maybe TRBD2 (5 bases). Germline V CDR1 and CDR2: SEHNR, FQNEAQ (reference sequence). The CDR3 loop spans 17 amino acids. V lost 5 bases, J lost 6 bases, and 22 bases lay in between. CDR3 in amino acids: CASSPDGASRVSGELFF. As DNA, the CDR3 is TGTGCCAGCAGCCCGGACGGTGCTTCGAGGGTGTCCGGGGAGCTGTTTTTT.

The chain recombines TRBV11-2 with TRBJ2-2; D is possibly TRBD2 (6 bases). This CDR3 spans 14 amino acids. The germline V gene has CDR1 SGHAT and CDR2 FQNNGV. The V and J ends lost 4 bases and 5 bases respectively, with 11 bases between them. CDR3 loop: CASSSAGITGELFF. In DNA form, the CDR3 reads TGTGCCAGCAGCTCCGCGGGGATTACCGGGGAGCTGTTTTTT.

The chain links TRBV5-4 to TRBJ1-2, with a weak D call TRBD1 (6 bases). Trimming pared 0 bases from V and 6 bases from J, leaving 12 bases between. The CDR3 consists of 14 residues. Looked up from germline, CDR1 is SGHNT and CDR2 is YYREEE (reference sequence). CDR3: CASSLGQARDGYTF. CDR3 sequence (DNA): TGTGCCAGCAGCTTGGGACAGGCCAGGGATGGCTACACCTTC. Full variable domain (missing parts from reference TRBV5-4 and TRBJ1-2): ETGVTQSPTHLIKTRGQQVTLRCSSQSGHNTVSWYQQALGQGPQFIFQYYREEENGRGNFPPRFSGLQFPNYSSELNVNALELDDSALYLCASSLGQARDGYTFGSGTRLTVV.